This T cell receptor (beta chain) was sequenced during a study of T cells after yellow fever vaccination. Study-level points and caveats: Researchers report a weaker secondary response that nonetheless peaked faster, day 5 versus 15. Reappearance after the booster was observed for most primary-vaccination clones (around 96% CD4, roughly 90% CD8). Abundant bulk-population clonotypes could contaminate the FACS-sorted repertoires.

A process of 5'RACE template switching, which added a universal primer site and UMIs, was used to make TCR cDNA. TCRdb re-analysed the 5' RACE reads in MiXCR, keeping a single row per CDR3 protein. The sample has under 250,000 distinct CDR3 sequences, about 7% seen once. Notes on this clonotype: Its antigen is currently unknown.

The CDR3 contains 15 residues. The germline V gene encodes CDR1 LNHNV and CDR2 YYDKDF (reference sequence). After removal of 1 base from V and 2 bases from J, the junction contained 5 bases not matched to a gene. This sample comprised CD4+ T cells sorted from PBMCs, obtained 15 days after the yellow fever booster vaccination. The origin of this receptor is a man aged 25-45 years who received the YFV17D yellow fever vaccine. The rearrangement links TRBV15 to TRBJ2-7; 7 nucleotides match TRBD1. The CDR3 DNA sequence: TGTGCCACCAGCAGAGCTCCGGACAGGACCTACGAGCAGTACTTC. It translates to CATSRAPDRTYEQYF.